This is a list of T cell receptor beta chains from one sample in a study of CD8+ T cells in alopecia areata. Clones were read by immunoSEQ multiplex PCR, and TCRdb kept only the in-frame ones, dropping some. The sample holds some 200,000 clones, approximately 60% seen once. Source: CD4+ T cells sorted from blood, taken at week 4, from a patient treated with tofacitinib. These receptors came from a human donor with alopecia areata. CDR3s include the opening cysteine and the closing phenylalanine or tryptophan. The D gene is left open where the match is weak. Size values are once, few and many counts, or a class for expanded clones, and some rows have none.

size	J	D	V	DNA	CDR3
-	TRBJ2-7	TRBD1	TRBV2	TGTGCCAGCAGTGAAGGACAGGGGGATGCCGAGCAGTACTTC	CASSEGQGDAEQYF
once	TRBJ2-7	-	TRBV2	TGTGCCAGCAGTGAAGAGTCATATAACACCTACGAGCAGTACTTC	CASSEESYNTYEQYF
-	TRBJ2-1	TRBD1	TRBV5-1	TGCGCCAGCAGCTACGGGACAGGGATCTCCTACAATGAGCAGTTCTTC	CASSYGTGISYNEQFF
few	TRBJ2-7	TRBD2	TRBV25-1	TGTGCCAGCAGTGAAGGGGCGGGGGGCCCCGAGCAGTACTTC	CASSEGAGGPEQYF
-	TRBJ2-5	-	TRBV11-2	TGTGCCAGCAGCTCCCATCTAGGGCAGGAGACCCAGTACTTC	CASSSHLGQETQYF
few	TRBJ1-1	-	TRBV5-6	TGTGCCAGCAGCTTGGCTGTGGGGCGCGGGAACACTGAAGCTTTCTTT	CASSLAVGRGNTEAFF
-	TRBJ2-7	TRBD2	TRBV5-6	TGTGCCAGCAGCCGGACTAGCGGCCACTACGAGCAGTACTTC	CASSRTSGHYEQYF
few	TRBJ2-3	TRBD2	TRBV6-5	TGTGCCAGCAGGGTCAGCGGGGGATTCCCGGATACGCAGTATTTT	CASRVSGGFPDTQYF
-	TRBJ1-1	-	TRBV13	TGTGCCAGCAGATCAAGGAACACTGAAGCTTTCTTT	CASRSRNTEAFF
-	TRBJ1-2	-	TRBV5-1	TGCGCCAGCAGCTTGGTTCCCGACGGCTATAACTATGGCTACACCTTC	CASSLVPDGYNYGYTF
few	TRBJ1-3	-	TRBV13	TGTGCCAGCAGCTTAGAACCGAGGAGTGGAAACACCATATATTTT	CASSLEPRSGNTIYF
-	TRBJ1-6	-	TRBV6-5	TGTGCCAGCAAGGGTCCATCTTATAATTCACCCCTCCACTTT	CASKGPSYNSPLHF
-	TRBJ2-7	-	TRBV29-1	TGCAGCGTTCGAGGGCAGTTACTCTACGAGCAGTACTTC	CSVRGQLLYEQYF
-	TRBJ2-2	-	TRBV6-5	TGTGCCAGCAGTTACTCTCCGCACGGGGAGCTGTTTTTT	CASSYSPHGELFF
-	TRBJ2-1	-	TRBV11-2	TGTGCCAGCAGACAGGGCCGATACAATGAGCAGTTCTTC	CASRQGRYNEQFF
-	TRBJ1-1	-	TRBV7-2	TGTGCCAGCAGCTGGGGAGGAGGGCGGACTGAAGCTTTCTTT	CASSWGGGRTEAFF
few	TRBJ1-5	TRBD1	TRBV28	TGTGCCAGCATGGGACAGGGGGCCGATCAGCCCCAGCATTTT	CASMGQGADQPQHF
few	TRBJ1-5	TRBD1	TRBV4-3	TGCGCCAGCAGCCATTACTCGGACAGGGGTCAAAGCAATCAGCCCCAGCATTTT	CASSHYSDRGQSNQPQHF
-	TRBJ1-2	-	TRBV9	TGTGCCAGCAACCGCGGAACAGGTCCCGCTAACTATGGCTACACCTTC	CASNRGTGPANYGYTF
-	TRBJ2-5	-	TRBV6-6	TGTGCCAGCAGTACTAGCTTGGAGACCCAGTACTTC	CASSTSLETQYF
few	TRBJ2-5	-	TRBV7-9	TGTGCCAGCAGCCCCCCAGGTGGGCTATCGGAGACCCAGTACTTC	CASSPPGGLSETQYF
-	TRBJ1-1	TRBD1	TRBV30	TGTGCCTGGAGTCCGGACCGGACAGGGTTGAACACTGAAGCTTTCTTT	CAWSPDRTGLNTEAFF
-	TRBJ2-1	TRBD2	TRBV15	TGTGCCACCAGCAGAGATGTATATCGACTAGCGGGGGTTCACAATGAGCAGTTCTTC	CATSRDVYRLAGVHNEQFF
-	TRBJ2-5	-	TRBV30	TGTGCCTGGAGTTCTGGCGGCGTGGAGACCCAGTACTTC	CAWSSGGVETQYF
-	TRBJ1-1	-	TRBV5-6	TGTGCCAGCAGCCCGTGGGCCCGGGAGACTGAAGCTTTCTTT	CASSPWARETEAFF
-	TRBJ1-1	-	TRBV14	TGTGCCAGCAGCCAATACAACCTCAACACTTACGGGGCTTTCTTT	CASSQYNLNTYGAFF
-	TRBJ2-3	-	TRBV2	TGTGCCAGCAGTGAAGCGCGGTTCAGCACAGATACGCAGTATTTT	CASSEARFSTDTQYF
few	TRBJ2-7	-	TRBV19	TGTGCCAGTAGTATCCGCCCTCCGAGCGAGCAGTACTTC	CASSIRPPSEQYF
-	TRBJ2-1	TRBD1	TRBV30	TGTGCCTGGAGTGTCGGGACAGGGGGCTACAATGAGCAGTTCTTC	CAWSVGTGGYNEQFF
-	TRBJ2-3	-	TRBV9	TGTGCCAGCAGCCCCCGGGGAGGTAGCACAGATACGCAGTATTTT	CASSPRGGSTDTQYF
-	TRBJ2-7	-	TRBV5-1	TGCGCCAGCAGCACCGGGGTCGCATCGGACGAGCAGTACTTC	CASSTGVASDEQYF
-	TRBJ2-7	-	TRBV10-3	TGTGCCACGGGGGACATTTACTACGAGCAGTACTTC	CATGDIYYEQYF
once	TRBJ2-1	TRBD2	TRBV2	TGTGCCAGCGGTAGACTAGCGGGGACCTACAATGAGCAGTTCTTC	CASGRLAGTYNEQFF
-	TRBJ1-5	-	TRBV18	TGTGCCAGCTCACCTACAGGGTCCCTTCAGCCCCAGCATTTT	CASSPTGSLQPQHF
-	TRBJ1-3	-	TRBV30	TGTGCCTGGGGTACTCCAGGGTGGGGTGGAAACACCATATATTTT	CAWGTPGWGGNTIYF
-	TRBJ1-5	-	TRBV7-2	TGTGCCAGCAGCTTAGGGGGCGGGGGTCGCAATCAGCCCCAGCATTTT	CASSLGGGGRNQPQHF
-	TRBJ2-7	-	TRBV10-2	TGCGCCAGCAGCCCGACTTCTCCCGAGCAGTACTTC	CASSPTSPEQYF
-	TRBJ1-5	-	TRBV29-1	TGCAGCGTTGGGTCAGGGGATCAGCCCCAGCATTTT	CSVGSGDQPQHF
-	TRBJ2-7	-	TRBV9	TGTGCCAGCAACAAGGATGGCTGGTACGAGCAGTACTTC	CASNKDGWYEQYF
-	TRBJ2-7	TRBD1	TRBV5-1	TGCGCCAGCAGCTTGGGACAGGGAACCCACGAGCAGTACTTC	CASSLGQGTHEQYF